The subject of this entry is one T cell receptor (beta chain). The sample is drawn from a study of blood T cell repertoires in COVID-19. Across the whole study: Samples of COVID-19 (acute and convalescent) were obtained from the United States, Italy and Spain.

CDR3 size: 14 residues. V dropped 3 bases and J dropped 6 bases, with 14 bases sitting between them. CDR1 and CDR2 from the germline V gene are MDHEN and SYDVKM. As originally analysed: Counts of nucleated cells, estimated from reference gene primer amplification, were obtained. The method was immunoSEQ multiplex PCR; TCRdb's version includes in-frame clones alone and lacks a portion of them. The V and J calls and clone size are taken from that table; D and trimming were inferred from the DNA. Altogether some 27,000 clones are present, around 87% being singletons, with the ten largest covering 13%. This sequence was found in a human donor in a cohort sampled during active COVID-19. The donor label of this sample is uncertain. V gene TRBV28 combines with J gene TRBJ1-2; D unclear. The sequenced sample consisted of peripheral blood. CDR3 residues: CASSFFLGVNGYTF. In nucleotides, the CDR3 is TGTGCCAGCAGTTTTTTCCTCGGGGTAAATGGCTACACCTTC.